This T cell receptor beta chain originates from a study of cytomegalovirus exposure and HLA in healthy donors. Study context: Genotyping of 400 or so donors showed that over 80% belonged to the Caucasian-associated ancestry cluster.

Healthy individuals who donated bone marrow served as the donors. Details on this clone: The antigen is undetermined.

Study-wide results and caveats: TCR beta chain V- and J-gene trimming was linked, in a later analysis, to a missense variant in DCLRE1C.

Amplification used 60 Vbeta primers and 13 Jbeta primers. The method was immunoSEQ multiplex PCR; TCRdb's version includes in-frame clones alone and lacks a portion of them. The data hold under 150,000 clones, with about 9.1% observed a single time. The CDR3 is made up of 17 amino acids. In germline, CDR1 is SNHLY, CDR2 FYNNEI. V dropped 5 bases and J dropped 0 bases, with 17 bases sitting between them. The source of this sequence is a woman aged 40-49 years in good health and CMV-seropositive. V is TRBV2 and J is TRBJ1-3, with D tentatively TRBD1 (5 bases). The sample was PBMCs. CDR3 in DNA: TGTGCCAGCAGTAAAGAGGGACTCCACGCCTCTGGAAACACCATATATTTT. Translating it yields CASSKEGLHASGNTIYF. Full variable domain (outside the CDR3, taken from reference TRBV2 and TRBJ1-3): EPEVTQTPSHQVTQMGQEVILRCVPISNHLYFYWYRQILGQKVEFLVSFYNNEISEKSEIFDDQFSVERPDGSNFTLKIRSTKLEDSAMYFCASSKEGLHASGNTIYFGEGSWLTVV.